This T cell receptor (beta chain) was obtained from a study of regulatory T cells in long-lasting Graves disease. Regarding time point: newly diagnosed GD, antithyroid drugs for less than 3 months. Extracted PBMC RNA gave rise to the TCR library. The study, taken as a whole, reports: Lower TCR diversity characterized persistent Graves' patients relative to newly diagnosed patients. Patients with persistent disease shared 2,700 or so public clonotypes, outpacing the approximately 920 shared by new patients.

CDR3-region Arm-PCR and iRepertoire HTBI primers produced the TCR beta libraries. One entry per CDR3 protein results from TCRdb running MiXCR on the multiplex PCR reads. The profile shows approximately 470,000 distinct CDR3 sequences, 16% of them singletons. In germline, CDR1 is SQVTM, CDR2 ANQGSEA. The CDR3 covers 12 residues. J was trimmed by 2 bases and V by 5 bases; bases with no gene match: 3. As concerns this clonotype: The antigen is not known.

The same sample was also used in a study of T cells in Graves' hyperthyroidism and ophthalmopathy. That paper states: The TCR CDR3 was amplified in a first-round RT-PCR using the HTBI primer set.

The chain links TRBV29-1 to TRBJ2-7; 7 bases fit TRBD1. The receptor's source is a man aged 35 to 55 with Graves disease. The specimen comprised peripheral blood mononuclear cells (PBMCs), sampled at new diagnosis, from a patient treated with antithyroid drugs. The CDR3 region is CSVRDSAYEQYF. DNA of the CDR3: TGCAGCGTTCGGGACAGCGCCTACGAGCAGTACTTC.